Presented here are 23 T cell receptor beta chains from one specimen sequenced in a study of Graves' ophthalmopathy and Graves' hyperthyroidism. CDR3 regions of TCR beta were amplified from RNA transcripts. Second-round multiplex PCR came after first-round RT-PCR with HTBI primers. TCRdb independently ran MiXCR on the multiplex PCR reads; one entry per CDR3 protein. Of 600,000 to 950,000 distinct CDR3 sequences in the sample, around 40% were seen once. Sequencing input: peripheral blood. These TCRs come from an adult man with Graves' ophthalmopathy.

CDR3 amino acids: CSADRGDYGYTF. CDR3 in DNA: TGCAGCGCAGACAGGGGGGACTATGGCTACACCTTC. The rearrangement joins TRBV29-1 to TRBJ1-2; TRBD1 matches at 9 bases. The germline CDR1 and CDR2 sequences are SQVTM and ANQGSEA. V trimming: 7 bases; J trimming: 3 bases; junction bases outside the gene matches: 3. The CDR3 totals 12 residues.

The V call is TRBV7-9, the J call TRBJ2-2; D not certain. The CDR3 runs to 16 residues. Trimming stripped 3 bases from V and 3 bases from J, with 14 bases between. CDR1 is SEHNR and CDR2 is FQNEAQ in the germline V gene (reference sequence). The CDR3: CASSLASRTYTGELFF. The DNA for the CDR3 is TGTGCCAGCAGCTTGGCCTCTCGCACTTACACCGGGGAGCTGTTTTTT.

J is TRBJ1-1 and V is TRBV7-9; D perhaps matches TRBD1 (6 bases). From germline, CDR1 is SEHNR and CDR2 FQNEAQ (reference sequence). This CDR3 is built from 13 residues. V was clipped by 5 bases and J by 8 bases, with 15 bases between them. For the CDR3, the DNA is TGTGCCAGCAGCCCCGAAAGGGGGGGGGAAGCTTTCTTT. Protein: CASSPERGGEAFF.

This chain uses TRBV7-6 with TRBJ1-1; the D is unclear. Germline CDR1 is SGHVS and CDR2 is FNYEAQ. This CDR3 spans 15 amino acids. The V end was cut by 1 base, the J end by 0 bases, with 9 bases between. CDR3 sequence (DNA): TGTGCCAGCAGCTTAGTTGGTCACTTGAACACTGAAGCTTTCTTT. Residues: CASSLVGHLNTEAFF.

Many counts were recorded for this clonotype. The V gene is TRBV2, the J gene TRBJ1-1, with 7 bases identical to TRBD1. The CDR3 sequence is 14 residues long. Germline V gene lookup returns CDR1 SNHLY and CDR2 FYNNEI. V was pared by 4 bases and J by 4 bases, with 6 bases of the junction left unmatched. CDR3 sequence (DNA): TGTGCCAGCAGTGCGGAGGGGGCGCGCACTGAAGCTTTCTTT. It is translated as CASSAEGARTEAFF. The variable domain in full, with the rest retrieved from reference TRBV2 and TRBJ1-1, is EPEVTQTPSHQVTQMGQEVILRCVPISNHLYFYWYRQILGQKVEFLVSFYNNEISEKSEIFDDQFSVERPDGSNFTLKIRSTKLEDSAMYFCASSAEGARTEAFFGQGTRLTVV.

The J gene is TRBJ1-1, the V gene TRBV7-9; weak D call: TRBD1 (5 bases). With 5 bases removed from V and 0 bases from J, the gap between germline ends came to 16 bases. The CDR3 is 16 amino acids. Germline V gene data show CDR1 as SEHNR and CDR2 as FQNEAQ (reference sequence). CDR3 amino acids: CASSHESRDLNTEAFF. CDR3 bases: TGTGCCAGCAGCCACGAAAGCAGGGATTTGAACACTGAAGCTTTCTTT.

This chain links TRBV2 with TRBJ1-2; 9 positions agree with TRBD1. Looked up from germline, CDR1 is SNHLY and CDR2 is FYNNEI. V shed 7 bases and J 4 bases; nucleotides not matched to a gene: 7. This CDR3 spans 14 amino acids. The CDR3 loop is CASKNRGRLYGYTF. In DNA, the CDR3 is TGTGCCAGCAAAAACAGGGGGCGCCTCTATGGCTACACCTTC.

As regards this clonotype: A read error may produce the germline difference seen at one junction end. The chain couples TRBV6-6 to TRBJ2-7, with D unresolved. This CDR3 contains 12 residues. CDR1 is MNHNY, CDR2 SVGAGI, per germline (reference sequence). For the CDR3, the DNA is TGTGCCATCAGTGTCCAGGCCTACGAGCAGTACTTC. It is translated as CAISVQAYEQYF.

Of note for this clonotype: With a much larger clone just one base away, this may be a read error. The chain joins TRBV2 to TRBJ1-1, with unresolved D. The CDR3 is 13 amino acids. CDR1 and CDR2 from the germline V gene are SNHLY and FYNNEI. DNA for the CDR3: TGTGCCAGCTCGAAGACAAAGATCACTGAAGGTTTCTTT. As protein: CASSKTKITEGFF.

This clonotype occurred many times. V is TRBV19 and J is TRBJ1-4, with D unresolved. Germline CDR1 is LNHDA and CDR2 is SQIVND (reference sequence). Deletions cut 3 bases from V and 8 bases from J, with 13 bases between. This CDR3 contains 14 residues. This chain's CDR3 is CASSISALAEKLFF. The DNA of the CDR3 is TGTGCCAGTAGTATTTCGGCGTTGGCGGAAAAACTGTTTTTT.

The CDR3 sequence: CSVINPGQGSEAFF. The DNA of the CDR3 is TGCAGCGTAATTAATCCGGGACAGGGCTCTGAAGCTTTCTTT. The chain combines TRBV29-1 with TRBJ1-1; the match to TRBD1 covers 9 bases. The CDR3 is made up of 14 amino acids. V was clipped by 6 bases and J by 6 bases; unmatched bases: 11. Per the germline V gene, CDR1 is SQVTM and CDR2 is ANQGSEA.

This clonotype was recorded at least ten times. This chain connects TRBV5-8 to TRBJ2-5; D is unclear. With 3 bases removed from V and 5 bases from J, the gap between germline ends came to 11 bases. Germline lookup yields CDR1 SGHTS and CDR2 YDEGEE. The CDR3 has 13 amino acids. DNA for the CDR3: TGTGCCAGCAGCTCCCCCCCCGGGGAGACCCAGTACTTC. Translated: CASSSPPGETQYF.

The chain couples TRBV7-9 to TRBJ2-7; TRBD1 agrees at 9 bases. CDR3 size: 14 residues. Looked up from germline, CDR1 is SEHNR and CDR2 is FQNEAQ (reference sequence). The J segment lost 5 bases and the V segment lost 5 bases, leaving 7 bases of the junction unmatched. The CDR3 loop is CASSPFGTGNEQYF. CDR3 sequence (DNA): TGTGCCAGCAGCCCCTTCGGGACAGGGAACGAGCAGTACTTC.

Points on this clonotype: The junction departs from germline at one end; a sequencing error may be responsible. This rearrangement joins TRBV2 to TRBJ1-2, with 12 bases identical to TRBD1. Germline CDR1 reads SNHLY; CDR2 reads FYNNEI. The CDR3 extends over 16 amino acids. The CDR3 sequence: CASSLAGTGGNYGYTF. In DNA, the CDR3 is TGCGCCAGCAGCTTGGCGGGGACAGGGGGCAACTATGGCTACACCTTC.

This clonotype was observed a few times. The V call is TRBV28, the J call TRBJ2-7; 11 bases align to TRBD1. The CDR3 is 15 residues long. The trim removed 6 bases at V and 3 bases at J, leaving 7 bases unmatched. The germline V gene has CDR1 MDHEN and CDR2 SYDVKM. The CDR3 loop reads CASREPGQGGYEQYF. DNA of the CDR3: TGTGCCAGCAGGGAACCGGGACAGGGGGGCTACGAGCAGTACTTC.

There are a few counts of this clonotype. The rearrangement links TRBV10-3 to TRBJ1-4; the D is unclear. Germline V gene lookup returns CDR1 ENHRY and CDR2 SYGVKD. V was shortened by 10 bases and J by 7 bases, with 22 bases between the two germline ends. This CDR3 region has 15 residues. CDR3 loop: CASTFFAPGGEKLFF. CDR3 in DNA: TGTGCCAGCACCTTTTTTGCCCCCGGAGGTGAAAAACTGTTTTTT.

V gene TRBV10-3 combines with J gene TRBJ1-4; tentative D call: TRBD1 (5 bases). This CDR3 is 12 amino acids long. Germline V lookup: CDR1 ENHRY, CDR2 SYGVKD. CDR3 sequence reads: CARDSKQGELFF. For the CDR3, the DNA is TGTGCTAGAGATTCGAAGCAGGGAGAGCTGTTTTTT.

Turning to this clonotype: This sequence may be a read error, since a much larger clone differs from it by one base. This chain joins TRBV20-1 and TRBJ1-2, with 9 bases identical to TRBD1. The germline V gene has CDR1 DFQATT and CDR2 SNEGSKA (reference sequence). V trimming: 5 bases; J trimming: 5 bases; junction bases outside the gene matches: 6. The CDR3 consists of 13 residues. The CDR3 loop is CSAPWDRAYGYTF. The CDR3 bases are TGCAGTGCTCCCTGGGACAGGGCTTATGGCTACACCTTC.

The J gene is TRBJ1-1, the V gene TRBV7-3; the D is unclear. V shed 2 bases and J shed 0 bases, with 10 bases lying between them. CDR1 is SGHTA and CDR2 is FQGTGA in the germline V gene. CDR3 length equals 15 residues. CDR3 sequence (DNA): TGTGCCAGCAGCTTAGGCGGTATTATGAACACTGAAGCTTTCTTT. It codes for CASSLGGIMNTEAFF.

This rearrangement joins TRBV7-2 to TRBJ2-5, with D unclear. Looked up from germline, CDR1 is SGHTA and CDR2 is FQGNSA. Trimming took 5 bases from V and 1 from J, leaving 14 bases between them. CDR3 length: 15 residues. CDR3 in DNA: TGTGCCAGCAGCGCAAAATACCGGAGCCAAGAGACCCAGTACTTC. Residues: CASSAKYRSQETQYF.

The sample holds many counts of this clonotype. The V call is TRBV7-9, the J call TRBJ2-5; D call uncertain. The CDR3 is 13 residues long. CDR1 and CDR2 (germline): SEHNR, FQNEAQ (reference sequence). Trimming left V 1 base short and J 5 bases short, with 8 bases between. CDR3 protein: CASSLGPAETQYF. The CDR3, as DNA: TGTGCCAGCAGCTTAGGACCTGCCGAGACCCAGTACTTC.

With respect to this clonotype: The junction does not match germline at one end; this may be a read error. J is TRBJ2-5 and V is TRBV2; D is perhaps TRBD1 (6 bases). Germline V gene sequence: CDR1 SNHLY, CDR2 FYNNEI. CDR3 length: 15 residues. Written as DNA, the CDR3 is TGTGCCGGCAGTGAAGCGAAAGGGGGTCAAGAGACCCAGTACTTC. Protein sequence: CAGSEAKGGQETQYF.

The chain combines TRBV25-1 with TRBJ2-7; no reliable D call. CDR1 and CDR2 from the germline V gene are MGHDK and SYGVNS. The CDR3 covers 16 residues. Trimming took 2 bases from V and 2 from J, leaving 16 bases between them. DNA of the CDR3: TGTGCCAGCAGTGAACCCGACCCCCGTGACCCCTACGAGCAGTACTTC. Translation: CASSEPDPRDPYEQYF.